These 18 T cell receptor beta chains share one sample of origin, sequenced in a study of CD4 T cells in relation to SARS-CoV-2 and coronaviruses. CD4+ T cells from unexposed donors were obtained before the COVID-19 pandemic (2011-2018). After approximately ten days of culture, CD4+ T cells were isolated. These receptors have no known antigen. Clones were sequenced by immunoSEQ multiplex PCR, and TCRdb holds only the in-frame ones, with some missing. The sample carries 20,000 to 30,000 clones, more than 75% recorded once. The source material was CD4+ T cells from PBMCs, cultured in vitro. These receptors all come from a human donor in good health.

This clone was observed once. This sequence joins TRBV6-5 and TRBJ2-1, with TRBD2 matching 7 bases. Trimming took 11 bases from V and 8 from J; bases not matched to a gene: 15. Germline V gene sequence: CDR1 MNHEY, CDR2 SVGAGI. This CDR3 spans 14 amino acids. CDR3 in DNA: TGTGCCGCCTGGAGGTCTAGCGGCGCTGATGAGCAGTTCTTC. As protein: CAAWRSSGADEQFF.

The chain joins TRBV6-5 to TRBJ2-7, with D possibly matching TRBD2 (5 bases). The CDR3 covers 12 residues. Germline lookup yields CDR1 MNHEY and CDR2 SVGAGI. V was shortened by 7 bases and J by 0 bases, with 7 bases between the two germline ends. The CDR3 loop is CASTGNSYEQYF. DNA for the CDR3: TGTGCCAGCACGGGAAACTCCTACGAGCAGTACTTC.

The rearrangement links TRBV30 to TRBJ2-1, with 14 bases that match TRBD2. Per germline, CDR1 GTSNPN and CDR2 SVGIG (reference sequence). The CDR3 runs 18 residues. V was pared by 4 bases and J by 1 base, with 9 bases of the junction left unmatched. CDR3 amino acids: CAWTGLAGEKKSYNEQFF. In DNA form, the CDR3 reads TGTGCCTGGACGGGACTAGCGGGAGAGAAAAAATCCTACAATGAGCAGTTCTTC.

The chain carries TRBV6-5 and TRBJ2-7, with D possibly TRBD1 on 6 matching bases. The CDR3 loop spans 14 amino acids. Germline values: CDR1 MNHEY, CDR2 SVGAGI. The V end lost 6 bases, the J end lost 2 bases, and 14 bases lay between the germline ends. This chain's CDR3 is CASSPQGRTYEQYF. In DNA, the CDR3 is TGTGCCAGCAGCCCACAGGGTCGGACCTACGAGCAGTACTTC.

This clone was seen a few times. The chain employs TRBV19 and TRBJ1-5; 7 positions agree with TRBD1. Germline-derived CDR1 and CDR2 are LNHDA and SQIVND (reference sequence). Germline trimming cut 8 bases from V and 0 bases from J; bases unmatched to any gene: 13. The CDR3 contains 17 residues. The CDR3 nucleotides are TGTGCCAGTGGGACGGGACAGCTAGTCCTTAGCAATCAGCCCCAGCATTTT. Its protein is CASGTGQLVLSNQPQHF. Complete variable domain (other parts from reference TRBV19 and TRBJ1-5): DGGITQSPKYLFRKEGQNVTLSCEQNLNHDAMYWYRQDPGQGLRLIYYSQIVNDFQKGDIAEGYSVSREKKESFPLTVTSAQKNPTAFYLCASGTGQLVLSNQPQHFGDGTRLSIL.

This clone was seen more than once but under ten times. The CDR3 sequence: CATSAGQLGYTF. The CDR3 nucleotides are TGTGCCACCAGTGCGGGACAGCTTGGCTACACCTTC. The V call is TRBV24-1, the J call TRBJ1-2; 7 bases are shared with TRBD1. Trimming cost V 5 bases and J 7 bases; bases outside gene matches: 3. The CDR3 has 12 residues. CDR1 is KGHDR, CDR2 SFDVKD, per germline.

This clone was recorded a few times. This sequence joins TRBV12-3 or TRBV12-4 and TRBJ1-2; D possibly corresponds to TRBD1 (6 bases). This CDR3 contains 12 residues. Trimming pared 10 bases from V and 4 bases from J, leaving 13 bases between. CDR3 residues: CANNRDGYGYTF. CDR3 in DNA: TGTGCCAACAACAGGGACGGCTATGGCTACACCTTC.

This rearrangement joins TRBV28 to TRBJ2-1; D might be TRBD1 or TRBD2, each matching 7 bases. Germline lookup yields CDR1 MDHEN and CDR2 SYDVKM. The V end lost 6 bases, the J end lost 2 bases, and 32 bases lay between the germline ends. This CDR3 is built from 21 residues. CDR3 in DNA: TGTGCCAGCAGCGGAGAGGGGCAGGGGGATTGGGGGGACTACCCCTACAATGAGCAGTTCTTC. The encoded protein is CASSGEGQGDWGDYPYNEQFF. Combining the CDR3 with reference TRBV28 and TRBJ2-1 gives the whole variable domain DVKVTQSSRYLVKRTGEKVFLECVQDMDHENMFWYRQDPGLGLRLIYFSYDVKMKEKGDIPEGYSVSREKKERFSLILESASTNQTSMYLCASSGEGQGDWGDYPYNEQFFGPGTRLTVL.

This chain joins TRBV2 and TRBJ1-2, with a weak D call TRBD1 (6 bases). CDR1 is SNHLY and CDR2 is FYNNEI in the germline V gene. The CDR3 has 13 residues. V was cut by 1 base and J by 8 bases, with 11 bases left in between. CDR3 nucleotides: TGTGCCAGCAGTGAAGACCGACAGGCCGGCTACACCTTC. It translates to CASSEDRQAGYTF. The variable domain in full, completed from reference TRBV2 and TRBJ1-2, reads EPEVTQTPSHQVTQMGQEVILRCVPISNHLYFYWYRQILGQKVEFLVSFYNNEISEKSEIFDDQFSVERPDGSNFTLKIRSTKLEDSAMYFCASSEDRQAGYTFGSGTRLTVV.

The V call is TRBV7-9, the J call TRBJ1-1; 9 nucleotides match TRBD1. With V trimmed by 7 bases and J by 5 bases, 11 bases remained unmatched. The CDR3 extends over 15 amino acids. Per the germline V gene, CDR1 is SEHNR and CDR2 is FQNEAQ (reference sequence). CDR3 bases: TGTGCCAGCACCGCACAGACAGGGGGTAGGACTGAAGCTTTCTTT. Translating it yields CASTAQTGGRTEAFF.

J is TRBJ2-7 and V is TRBV6-5; D unclear. CDR3 size: 13 residues. The germline gives CDR1 MNHEY, CDR2 SVGAGI. V lost 7 bases and J lost 2, with 12 bases in between. The CDR3 DNA sequence: TGTGCCAGCAAGGGTTCTGGGCCCTACGAGCAGTACTTC. Its translation: CASKGSGPYEQYF.

V and J are TRBV3-1 (or the pseudogene TRBV3-2) and TRBJ2-2, with D hard to call. V was clipped by 2 bases and J by 4 bases, with 11 bases between them. The CDR3 is 15 amino acids. CDR1 and CDR2 (germline): LGHDT, YNNKEL (reference sequence). CDR3 loop: CASSQNRGGTGELFF. The CDR3 nucleotides read TGTGCCAGCAGCCAAAATCGTGGTGGCACCGGGGAGCTGTTTTTT.

This clone has more than one count but fewer than ten. The J gene is TRBJ1-2, the V gene TRBV24-1; TRBD1 aligns across 11 bases. Unmatched junction bases numbered 2, after V lost 3 bases and J lost 6 bases. CDR3 size: 14 residues. The germline gives CDR1 KGHDR, CDR2 SFDVKD. CDR3 DNA: TGTGCCACCAGTGATCGGGACAGGGGGAATGGCTACACCTTC. Encoded protein: CATSDRDRGNGYTF.

The rearrangement joins TRBV30 to TRBJ2-7; TRBD2 matches at 8 bases. Germline assignment: CDR1 GTSNPN and CDR2 SVGIG (reference sequence). J gave up 0 bases and V 2 bases, and 3 bases lay outside the gene matches. This CDR3 has 14 residues. Written as DNA, the CDR3 is TGTGCCTGGAGTAGCGGGAGCTCCTCCTACGAGCAGTACTTC. Its translation is CAWSSGSSSYEQYF.

The chain employs TRBV9 and TRBJ2-1; 12 nucleotides align to TRBD2. This CDR3 contains 15 residues. The trim removed 2 bases at V and 15 bases at J, leaving 12 bases unmatched. The germline CDR1 and CDR2 sequences are SGDLS and YYNGEE. The CDR3 region is CASSVGLAGGRRLFF. CDR3 nucleotide sequence: TGTGCCAGCAGCGTGGGACTAGCGGGCGGCCGACGGCTGTTCTTC.

The chain employs TRBV18 and TRBJ1-4; 7 nucleotides match TRBD1. CDR3 size: 16 residues. Unmatched junction bases numbered 7, after V lost 6 bases and J lost 0 bases. Germline V gene sequence: CDR1 KGHSH, CDR2 LQKENI. The CDR3, as DNA: TGTGCCAGCTCGCTTGACAGGGTTGCAACTAATGAAAAACTGTTTTTT. It yields the protein CASSLDRVATNEKLFF. Full variable domain (missing parts from reference TRBV18 and TRBJ1-4): NAGVMQNPRHLVRRRGQEARLRCSPMKGHSHVYWYRQLPEEGLKFMVYLQKENIIDESGMPKERFSAEFPKEGPSILRIQQVVRGDSAAYFCASSLDRVATNEKLFFGSGTQLSVL.

J is TRBJ1-2 and V is TRBV2; D not certain. CDR3 size: 11 residues. Trimming pared 3 bases from V and 6 bases from J, leaving 5 bases between. Germline V lookup: CDR1 SNHLY, CDR2 FYNNEI. The CDR3 protein is CASSEQDGYTF. In DNA form, the CDR3 reads TGTGCCAGCAGTGAGCAGGATGGCTACACCTTC.

V gene TRBV7-2 combines with J gene TRBJ2-3; D gene uncertain. Deletions cut 1 base from V and 6 bases from J, with 11 bases between. In germline, CDR1 is SGHTA, CDR2 FQGNSA. The CDR3 is made up of 14 amino acids. Here the CDR3 reads CASSLEGSGDTQYF. The CDR3 DNA is TGTGCCAGCAGCTTAGAAGGATCTGGGGATACGCAGTATTTT.